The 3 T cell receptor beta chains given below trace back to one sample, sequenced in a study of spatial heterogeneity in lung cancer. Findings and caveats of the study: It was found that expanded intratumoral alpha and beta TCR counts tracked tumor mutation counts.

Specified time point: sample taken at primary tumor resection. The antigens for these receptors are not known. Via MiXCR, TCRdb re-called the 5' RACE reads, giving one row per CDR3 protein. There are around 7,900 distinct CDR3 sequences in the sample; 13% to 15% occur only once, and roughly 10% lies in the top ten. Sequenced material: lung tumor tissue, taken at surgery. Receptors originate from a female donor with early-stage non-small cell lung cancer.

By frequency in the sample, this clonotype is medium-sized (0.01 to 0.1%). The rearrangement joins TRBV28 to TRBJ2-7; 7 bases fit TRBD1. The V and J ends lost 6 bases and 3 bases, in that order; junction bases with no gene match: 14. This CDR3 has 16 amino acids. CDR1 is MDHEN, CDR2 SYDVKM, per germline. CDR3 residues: CASSRRFRGLIYEQYF. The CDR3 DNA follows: TGTGCCAGCAGCCGTCGGTTTAGGGGGCTGATCTACGAGCAGTACTTC.

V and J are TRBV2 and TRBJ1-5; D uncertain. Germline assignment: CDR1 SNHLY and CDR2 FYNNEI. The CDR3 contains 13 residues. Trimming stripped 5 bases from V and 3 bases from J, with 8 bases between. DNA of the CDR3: TGTGCCAGCAGTTCAAGCTTCAATCAGCCCCAGCATTTT. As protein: CASSSSFNQPQHF.

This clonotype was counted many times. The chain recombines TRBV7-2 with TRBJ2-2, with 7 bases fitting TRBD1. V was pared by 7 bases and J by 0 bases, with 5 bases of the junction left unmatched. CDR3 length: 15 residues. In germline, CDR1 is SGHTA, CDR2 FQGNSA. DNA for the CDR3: TGTGCCAGCACCCGGGACAGACCGAACACCGGGGAGCTGTTTTTT. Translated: CASTRDRPNTGELFF.